This T cell receptor beta chain was sequenced during a study of T cells expressing NK-cell markers. Study-wide context: In sorted CD3+CD56+NKG2C+, CD3+CD56+NKG2C- and CD3+CD56-NKG2C+ T cells, TCR beta repertoires were obtained. HCMV serostatus: seven of eight sequenced donors positive, one negative.

The authors made TCR beta cDNA libraries by 5'RACE template switching. This switching added a universal primer site and UMIs. TCRdb re-called the 5' RACE reads and gives one entry per CDR3 protein, without DNA. This sample's table has some 340,000 distinct CDR3 sequences. About this clonotype itself: Its antigen is currently unknown.

Germline assignment: CDR1 MDHEN and CDR2 SYDVKM. There are 15 residues in the CDR3. The study, taken as a whole, reports: Once again these clonotypes came out on top in the CD3+CD56-NKG2C+ fraction of a few donors.

Sequences were obtained from blood T cells: a sorted CD56 or NKG2C T cell subset, CD4+ or CD8+ T cells, or bulk PBMC T cells (not recorded which). The receptor was isolated from a man aged 18 to 70 in good health. The chain uses TRBV28 and TRBJ2-7; without DNA, the TCRdb call of TRBD1 cannot be checked. CDR3 protein: CASIGARGRGYEQYF.